This TCR beta chain was captured in a study of metastatic and nonmetastatic thyroid tumors (dated by TCRdb to about 2020). Looking at the study overall: For patients with malignant and with benign thyroid disease, the researchers compared repertoires between peripheral blood samples and tumor or nodule tissue samples.

Before undergoing thyroid surgery, none of the patients had been given any kind of treatment. Using T-cell receptor beta sequencing, the study looked back at clinical samples from patients collected from the early 2010s to the late 2010s. In the germline V gene (reference sequence), CDR1 corresponds to GTSNPN and CDR2 to SVGIG. The CDR3 covers 13 residues, taking in both the cysteine and the phenylalanine. Solely the CDR3 DNA is kept, with 39 bases framed from the first base. Study-wide findings and limitations: In both blood and tumor samples, TCR beta diversity was reported to be significantly higher in malignant tumors than in benign nodules.

The protocol used for the library was PCR. Sequencing relied on an Illumina HiSeq 4000. High-throughput sequencing was used to profile the CDR3 region of the TCR beta-chain in every patient. The paper's data handling went like this. Drawing on CDR3 differences between clinicopathological groups, the researchers built a classifier meant to tell apart patients with distant-metastatic papillary thyroid cancer. The Shannon index was used to measure repertoire diversity, and the Morisita-Horn index was used to measure how similar tumor and blood repertoires were. TCRdb handled the public reads itself, with Q25 trimming in fastp and clone calling in MiXCR, and kept productive beta chains. The V and J calls and clone size are TCRdb's, not the authors'. The sample table lists under 75,000 clones, 15% to 20% of them with a count of one. Around 13% of the sample is in the top ten clones. This clone showed up many times. Its antigen is still unknown. The junction does not match germline at one end; this may be a read error.

The chain links TRBV30 with TRBJ2-7; the D gene is possibly TRBD2, with 5 bases matching. Sequencing was done on a sample of blood. The clonotype comes from a female donor with papillary thyroid cancer or a benign thyroid nodule (not recorded which). Some clones in this sample may be carry-over from other donors' samples. The sequenced DNA is TGTGCCCGGAGGAGCAGGTACTCCTACGAGCAGTACTTC. Translated, it gives CARRSRYSYEQYF.